This TCR beta chain was obtained from a study of T cells in Graves' hyperthyroidism and ophthalmopathy. Clinical symptoms, serum thyroxine and TRAb, thyroid ultrasound and orbital computed tomography together formed the diagnostic basis. The source material, RNA transcripts, was used to amplify TCR beta CDR3 regions. With the HTBI primer set, the TCR CDR3 went through a first round of RT-PCR. TCRdb used MiXCR to reprocess the multiplex PCR reads, holding one entry per CDR3 protein. The sample consists of around 430,000 distinct CDR3 sequences, 14% to 15% of them appearing once. The CDR3 covers 13 residues. CDR1 and CDR2 (germline): SQVTM, ANQGSEA. J was trimmed by 8 bases and V by 0 bases; bases with no gene match: 4. With respect to this clonotype: Its antigen is undetermined. Being one base from a much bigger clone, this may be a read error. Without the conserved terminal phenylalanine or tryptophan, this CDR3 likely stems from a read error.

Study conclusions and caveats: Ophthalmopathy and stable hyperthyroidism were separated by a 13 V-J model.

This TCR derives from a woman aged 30 to 39 with Graves' hyperthyroidism. The sequenced material came from blood. The genes are TRBV29-1 and TRBJ2-1; 7 nucleotides agree with TRBD1. The DNA for the CDR3 is TGCAGCGTTGAAGAGACAGGGTTCGATGAGCAGTTCCTC. Encoded protein: CSVEETGFDEQFL.